The rows below give T cell receptor beta chains drawn from one sample of a study of T cell repertoires in cytomegalovirus infection. Antigens of these TCRs are unknown. TCRdb reprocessed the reads with MiXCR, giving one entry per CDR3 protein. The table includes some 800,000 distinct CDR3 sequences, about 33% detected once. The input for sequencing was cultured CD8+ T cells from PBMCs, taken from culture after CMV antigen stimulation. These TCRs come from a human donor in good health (CMV status not recorded). Some clones in this sample may be carry-over from other donors' samples. The CDR3 runs from the conserved cysteine through the conserved F or W. The order of the fields is J gene, V gene, clone size, D gene, CDR3 protein, CDR3 DNA. D genes are given only for firm matches. Only part of the rows carry a size: once, few, many, or a class if the clone is expanded.

j_call: TRBJ2-1; v_call: TRBV6-2/TRBV6-3; clone_size: .; d_call: .; cdr3_aa: CASSWSLGLNEQFF; cdr3_nt: TGTGCCAGCAGTTGGTCCCTAGGGCTTAATGAGCAGTTCTTC
j_call: TRBJ1-1; v_call: TRBV6-2/TRBV6-3; clone_size: .; d_call: TRBD1; cdr3_aa: CASRDRGVEAFF; cdr3_nt: TGTGCCAGCAGAGACAGGGGCGTCGAAGCTTTCTTT
j_call: TRBJ2-5; v_call: TRBV6-2/TRBV6-3; clone_size: few; d_call: TRBD2; cdr3_aa: CASRRTSGEETQYF; cdr3_nt: TGTGCCAGCAGACGGACTAGCGGGGAAGAGACCCAGTACTTC
j_call: TRBJ2-2; v_call: TRBV6-2/TRBV6-3; clone_size: few; d_call: TRBD2; cdr3_aa: CAVWGGGLADTNTGELFF; cdr3_nt: TGTGCCGTCTGGGGGGGCGGACTAGCGGACACGAACACCGGGGAGCTGTTTTTT
j_call: TRBJ2-7; v_call: TRBV5-6; clone_size: .; d_call: .; cdr3_aa: CASSYFGSLPYEQYF; cdr3_nt: TGTGCCAGCAGCTACTTCGGGTCTCTCCCTTACGAGCAGTACTTC
j_call: TRBJ2-1; v_call: TRBV19; clone_size: .; d_call: TRBD1; cdr3_aa: CASSKSLRGRGPPMYEQFF; cdr3_nt: TGTGCCAGTAGTAAGTCCCTACGGGGAAGGGGGCCTCCTATGTATGAGCAGTTCTTC
j_call: TRBJ1-2; v_call: TRBV7-9; clone_size: few; d_call: TRBD1; cdr3_aa: CASRSQGHGYTF; cdr3_nt: TGTGCCAGCAGGTCACAGGGGCATGGCTACACCTTC
j_call: TRBJ2-3; v_call: TRBV7-6; clone_size: few; d_call: .; cdr3_aa: CASSLAGFNTDTQYF; cdr3_nt: TGTGCCAGCAGCTTGGCGGGGTTTAACACAGATACGCAGTATTTT
j_call: TRBJ1-5; v_call: TRBV9; clone_size: .; d_call: .; cdr3_aa: CASSGGRNQPQHF; cdr3_nt: TGTGCCAGCAGCGGTGGACGCAATCAGCCCCAGCATTTT
j_call: TRBJ2-7; v_call: TRBV12-3/TRBV12-4; clone_size: .; d_call: TRBD2; cdr3_aa: CASSSGLAAPYEQYF; cdr3_nt: TGTGCCAGCAGTTCCGGACTAGCGGCCCCCTACGAGCAGTACTTC
j_call: TRBJ2-7; v_call: TRBV10-2; clone_size: .; d_call: .; cdr3_aa: CTSEASLSYEQYF; cdr3_nt: TGCACCAGCGAGGCCTCCCTCTCCTACGAGCAGTACTTC
j_call: TRBJ1-1; v_call: TRBV6-2/TRBV6-3; clone_size: few; d_call: .; cdr3_aa: CASSYEVSTEAFF; cdr3_nt: TGTGCCAGCAGTTACGAGGTGTCCACTGAAGCTTTCTTT
j_call: TRBJ2-5; v_call: TRBV7-9; clone_size: .; d_call: TRBD2; cdr3_aa: CASSSRPGLAGRETQYF; cdr3_nt: TGTGCCAGCAGCTCGCGTCCGGGACTAGCGGGGCGAGAGACCCAGTACTTC
j_call: TRBJ1-2; v_call: TRBV10-3; clone_size: few; d_call: .; cdr3_aa: CAISELHGRLANYGYTF; cdr3_nt: TGTGCCATCAGTGAATTACACGGCAGGCTGGCTAACTATGGCTACACCTTC
j_call: TRBJ1-4; v_call: TRBV28; clone_size: .; d_call: .; cdr3_aa: CASSPLTNEKLFF; cdr3_nt: TGTGCCAGCAGCCCTCTAACTAATGAAAAACTGTTTTTT
j_call: TRBJ1-1; v_call: TRBV7-9; clone_size: few; d_call: .; cdr3_aa: CASSFFWGREGTEAFF; cdr3_nt: TGTGCCAGCAGCTTTTTTTGGGGGCGCGAGGGCACTGAAGCTTTCTTT
j_call: TRBJ1-2; v_call: TRBV7-9; clone_size: few; d_call: TRBD1; cdr3_aa: CASGQGAYGYTF; cdr3_nt: TGTGCCAGCGGACAGGGAGCCTATGGCTACACCTTC
j_call: TRBJ2-5; v_call: TRBV7-8; clone_size: few; d_call: TRBD1; cdr3_aa: CASSSGGGTGQETQYF; cdr3_nt: TGTGCCAGCAGCTCAGGGGGGGGGACAGGGCAAGAGACCCAGTACTTC
j_call: TRBJ2-2; v_call: TRBV28; clone_size: few; d_call: .; cdr3_aa: CASREPANTGELFF; cdr3_nt: TGTGCCAGCAGGGAACCCGCGAACACCGGGGAGCTGTTTTTT
j_call: TRBJ2-5; v_call: TRBV28; clone_size: .; d_call: .; cdr3_aa: CASSLTPREPQETQYF; cdr3_nt: TGTGCCAGCAGTTTAACCCCCAGGGAGCCCCAAGAGACCCAGTACTTC
j_call: TRBJ2-5; v_call: TRBV7-6; clone_size: .; d_call: TRBD2; cdr3_aa: CASSLEAGGLGETQYF; cdr3_nt: TGTGCCAGCAGCTTAGAAGCGGGGGGCCTCGGAGAGACCCAGTACTTC
j_call: TRBJ2-2; v_call: TRBV7-7; clone_size: .; d_call: .; cdr3_aa: CASSRVLGGTGELFF; cdr3_nt: TGTGCTAGCAGCCGTGTCCTAGGGGGGACCGGGGAGCTGTTTTTT
j_call: TRBJ1-4; v_call: TRBV7-6; clone_size: .; d_call: .; cdr3_aa: CASSLETAFNEKLFF; cdr3_nt: TGTGCCAGCAGCTTAGAAACAGCCTTTAATGAAAAACTGTTTTTT
j_call: TRBJ2-7; v_call: TRBV13; clone_size: .; d_call: .; cdr3_aa: CASSGTAQRASGEQYF; cdr3_nt: TGTGCCAGCAGCGGGACCGCCCAACGGGCTAGTGGCGAGCAGTACTTC
j_call: TRBJ2-4; v_call: TRBV5-1; clone_size: .; d_call: TRBD1; cdr3_aa: CASSKTSVRGQGIQYF; cdr3_nt: TGCGCCAGCAGCAAGACCAGCGTGAGGGGGCAAGGTATTCAGTACTTC
j_call: TRBJ1-1; v_call: TRBV11-3; clone_size: .; d_call: TRBD1; cdr3_aa: CASSPGGFNTEAFF; cdr3_nt: TGTGCCAGCAGCCCAGGGGGATTTAACACTGAAGCTTTCTTT
j_call: TRBJ2-2; v_call: TRBV7-2; clone_size: few; d_call: .; cdr3_aa: CASMGENTGELFF; cdr3_nt: TGTGCCAGCATGGGAGAGAACACCGGGGAGCTGTTTTTT
j_call: TRBJ1-1; v_call: TRBV5-4; clone_size: .; d_call: .; cdr3_aa: CASTDWASAEAFF; cdr3_nt: TGTGCCAGCACAGACTGGGCGAGCGCTGAAGCTTTCTTT
j_call: TRBJ1-1; v_call: TRBV10-3; clone_size: .; d_call: .; cdr3_aa: CAISERERGGAEAFF; cdr3_nt: TGTGCCATCAGTGAGAGAGAGAGGGGGGGTGCTGAAGCTTTCTTT
j_call: TRBJ1-3; v_call: TRBV7-6; clone_size: many; d_call: .; cdr3_aa: CASSQHRTSGNTIYF; cdr3_nt: TGTGCCAGCAGCCAGCACAGGACTTCTGGAAACACCATATATTTT
j_call: TRBJ2-1; v_call: TRBV5-1; clone_size: few; d_call: .; cdr3_aa: CASSLYVDNEQFF; cdr3_nt: TGCGCCAGCAGCCTGTACGTTGACAATGAGCAGTTCTTC
j_call: TRBJ1-2; v_call: TRBV7-2; clone_size: few; d_call: .; cdr3_aa: CASSLWTDSNYGCTF; cdr3_nt: TGTGCCAGCAGCTTATGGACGGATTCTAACTATGGCTGCACCTTC
j_call: TRBJ1-1; v_call: TRBV6-2/TRBV6-3; clone_size: many; d_call: .; cdr3_aa: CASSYSATEAFF; cdr3_nt: TGTGCCAGCAGTTACTCGGCTACAGAAGCTTTCTTT
j_call: TRBJ2-5; v_call: TRBV7-9; clone_size: .; d_call: TRBD2; cdr3_aa: CASSYGLAGGLEETQYF; cdr3_nt: TGTGCCAGCAGCTACGGACTAGCGGGGGGTCTGGAAGAGACCCAGTACTTC
j_call: TRBJ2-3; v_call: TRBV19; clone_size: .; d_call: .; cdr3_aa: CASSVGGQDTQYF; cdr3_nt: TGTGCCAGTAGTGTCGGGGGGCAGGATACGCAGTATTTT
j_call: TRBJ1-1; v_call: TRBV4-1; clone_size: few; d_call: TRBD1; cdr3_aa: CASSQDRGMNTEAFF; cdr3_nt: TGTGCCAGCAGCCAAGACAGGGGTATGAACACTGAAGCTTTCTTT
j_call: TRBJ2-1; v_call: TRBV2; clone_size: once; d_call: .; cdr3_aa: CASRGEVHEQFF; cdr3_nt: TGTGCCAGCAGAGGGGAGGTCCATGAGCAGTTCTTC
j_call: TRBJ2-2; v_call: TRBV12-3/TRBV12-4; clone_size: few; d_call: .; cdr3_aa: CASSFQGGGTGELFF; cdr3_nt: TGTGCCAGCAGTTTTCAGGGCGGAGGCACCGGGGAGCTGTTTTTT
j_call: TRBJ2-1; v_call: TRBV27; clone_size: .; d_call: TRBD1; cdr3_aa: CASSFTGGSSYNEQFF; cdr3_nt: TGTGCCAGCAGTTTTACAGGGGGCTCCTCCTACAATGAGCAGTTCTTC
j_call: TRBJ2-2; v_call: TRBV2; clone_size: .; d_call: .; cdr3_aa: CASSPIITGELFF; cdr3_nt: TGTGCCAGCAGTCCAATCATCACCGGGGAGCTGTTTTTT
j_call: TRBJ2-7; v_call: TRBV5-4; clone_size: .; d_call: .; cdr3_aa: CASSPQTRNLAYEQYF; cdr3_nt: TGTGCCAGCAGCCCGCAGACGCGTAACTTGGCCTACGAGCAGTACTTC
j_call: TRBJ1-6; v_call: TRBV27; clone_size: .; d_call: .; cdr3_aa: CASRGEGGLDSPLHF; cdr3_nt: TGTGCCAGCCGTGGCGAGGGGGGATTGGATTCACCCCTCCACTTT
j_call: TRBJ2-2; v_call: TRBV12-3/TRBV12-4; clone_size: few; d_call: TRBD1; cdr3_aa: CASRDTGAAGTEPPNTGELFF; cdr3_nt: TGTGCCAGCAGGGACACCGGAGCCGCCGGGACAGAACCTCCGAACACCGGGGAGCTGTTTTTT
j_call: TRBJ1-5; v_call: TRBV19; clone_size: once; d_call: .; cdr3_aa: CASSTGVGNQPQHF; cdr3_nt: TGTGCCAGTAGTACCGGGGTAGGCAATCAGCCCCAGCATTTT
j_call: TRBJ2-5; v_call: TRBV7-6; clone_size: few; d_call: .; cdr3_aa: CASSAWGEETQYF; cdr3_nt: TGTGCCAGCAGCGCCTGGGGGGAAGAGACCCAGTACTTC
j_call: TRBJ1-3; v_call: TRBV28; clone_size: .; d_call: .; cdr3_aa: CASSQQWTLSSGNTIYF; cdr3_nt: TGTGCCAGCAGTCAACAGTGGACGCTAAGCTCTGGAAACACCATATATTTT
j_call: TRBJ1-1; v_call: TRBV7-3; clone_size: .; d_call: .; cdr3_aa: CASSPWRMNTEAFF; cdr3_nt: TGTGCCAGCAGCCCGTGGAGAATGAACACTGAAGCTTTCTTT
j_call: TRBJ2-5; v_call: TRBV6-6; clone_size: .; d_call: TRBD2; cdr3_aa: CASTQGGWETQYF; cdr3_nt: TGTGCCAGCACCCAGGGAGGGTGGGAGACCCAGTACTTC
j_call: TRBJ2-2; v_call: TRBV28; clone_size: .; d_call: .; cdr3_aa: CASSTGAIVITGELFF; cdr3_nt: TGTGCCAGCAGTACGGGGGCGATTGTAATCACCGGGGAGCTGTTTTTT
j_call: TRBJ1-5; v_call: TRBV6-1; clone_size: .; d_call: TRBD1; cdr3_aa: CASKPLRAAGGRNQPQHF; cdr3_nt: TGTGCCAGCAAGCCGCTTCGGGCAGCAGGGGGACGCAATCAGCCCCAGCATTTT
j_call: TRBJ2-3; v_call: TRBV2; clone_size: .; d_call: TRBD1; cdr3_aa: CASSEVWAGGLDTQYF; cdr3_nt: TGTGCCAGCAGTGAAGTATGGGCAGGGGGCTTAGATACGCAGTATTTT
j_call: TRBJ2-5; v_call: TRBV6-1; clone_size: .; d_call: TRBD2; cdr3_aa: CASTSGGPRETQYF; cdr3_nt: TGTGCCAGCACGTCGGGGGGGCCGAGGGAGACCCAGTACTTC
j_call: TRBJ2-2; v_call: TRBV18; clone_size: once; d_call: .; cdr3_aa: CASSPLKMGTHFTGELFF; cdr3_nt: TGTGCCAGCTCACCGCTAAAAATGGGGACACACTTCACCGGGGAGCTGTTTTTT
j_call: TRBJ2-7; v_call: TRBV6-1; clone_size: .; d_call: .; cdr3_aa: CASSPSPGGGSYEQYF; cdr3_nt: TGTGCCAGCAGTCCATCCCCAGGGGGGGGCTCCTACGAGCAGTACTTC
j_call: TRBJ2-1; v_call: TRBV7-2; clone_size: few; d_call: TRBD2; cdr3_aa: CASNSPAGGFDEQFF; cdr3_nt: TGTGCCAGCAACTCCCCTGCGGGGGGCTTCGATGAGCAGTTCTTC